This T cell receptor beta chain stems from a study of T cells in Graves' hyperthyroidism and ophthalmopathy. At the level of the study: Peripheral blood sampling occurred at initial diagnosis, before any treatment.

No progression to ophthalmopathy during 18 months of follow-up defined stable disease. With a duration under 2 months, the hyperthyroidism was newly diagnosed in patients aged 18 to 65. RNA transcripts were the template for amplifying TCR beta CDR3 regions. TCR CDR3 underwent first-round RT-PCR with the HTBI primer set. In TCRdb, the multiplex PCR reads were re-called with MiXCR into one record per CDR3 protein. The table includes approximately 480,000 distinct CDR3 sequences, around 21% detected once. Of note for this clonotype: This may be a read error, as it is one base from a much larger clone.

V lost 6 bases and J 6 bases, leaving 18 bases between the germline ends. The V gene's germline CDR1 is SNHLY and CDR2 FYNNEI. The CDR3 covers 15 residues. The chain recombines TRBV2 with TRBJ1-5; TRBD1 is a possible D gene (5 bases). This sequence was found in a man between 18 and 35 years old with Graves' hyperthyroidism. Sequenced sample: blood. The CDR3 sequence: CASSLVGEGSQPQHF. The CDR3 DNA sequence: TGTGCCAGCAGCCTTGTGGGGGAGGGAAGTCAGCCCCAGCATTTT.